This paragraph covers one TCR beta chain sequence. Its antigen is still unknown. The data are from a study of cytomegalovirus exposure and HLA in healthy donors. On the study more broadly: Previous work identified 120 million or so unique TCR beta sequences from around 180 million T cells. Broader study findings: The authors listed around 150 TCR beta chains as cytomegalovirus-associated. A few CMV-associated chains were confirmed in vitro to be specific for CMV antigens. Links to common viral pathogens appeared, in a later analysis, for several of the most significant clusters.

Primers: 60 Vbeta forward and 13 Jbeta reverse. Repertoires were generated with immunoSEQ multiplex PCR, while TCRdb's copy carries only in-frame clones and drops some. Of approximately 290,000 clones listed, 75% to 85% are singletons. The V gene lost 6 bases and the J gene lost 3 bases, with 5 bases spanning the gap. This CDR3 contains 12 residues. Looked up from germline, CDR1 is SNHLY and CDR2 is FYNNEI. The clonotype comes from a girl aged 2 to 9 in good health and CMV-seronegative. Sequencing was carried out using PBMCs. The chain is built from TRBV2 and TRBJ2-2; D is unresolved. CDR3: CASRQYTGELFF. CDR3 DNA: TGTGCCAGCAGACAATACACCGGGGAGCTGTTTTTT. Looking up the rest from reference TRBV2 and TRBJ2-2 gives the full variable domain: EPEVTQTPSHQVTQMGQEVILRCVPISNHLYFYWYRQILGQKVEFLVSFYNNEISEKSEIFDDQFSVERPDGSNFTLKIRSTKLEDSAMYFCASRQYTGELFFGEGSRLTVL.